A selection of T cell receptor beta chains follows, all from one sample in a study of HIV-infected children after antiretroviral therapy interruption. TCRdb ran MiXCR on the 3' RACE reads and lists one entry per CDR3 protein. The data hold about 89,000 distinct CDR3 sequences, with 6.9% observed a single time. Specimen: CD45RA+ CD4+ T cells from PBMCs, pooled from several time points, collected from a donor given antiretroviral therapy, either interrupted or continuous. The source of these receptors is a pool of human donors with HIV. The CDR3 runs from the conserved cysteine through the conserved F or W. The size entry is marked missing in some rows and otherwise reads once, few, many or a size class.

j_call	clone_size	v_call	cdr3_aa
TRBJ2-3	.	TRBV14	CASSPLSGTLFTDTQYF
TRBJ1-3	many	TRBV14	CASSQRTGAGNTIYF
TRBJ1-2	many	TRBV3-1	CASRKTRTGDYGYTF
TRBJ1-5	many	TRBV12-3/TRBV12-4	CASSITGNQPQHF
TRBJ2-7	.	TRBV11-2	CASSLRDNYEQYF
TRBJ1-1	many	TRBV11-1	CASSLREAIGEAFF
TRBJ2-1	.	TRBV7-3	CASRMGWDYLSYNEQFF
TRBJ2-7	few	TRBV5-1	CASSPDYRENYEQYF
TRBJ1-1	.	TRBV20-1	CSARIRWGVNTEAFF
TRBJ2-7	many	TRBV29-1	CSVEDGTGRYEQYF
TRBJ1-2	many	TRBV4-1	CASSQGGPTRYGYTF
TRBJ2-7	many	TRBV5-4	CASRAKQGASYEQYF
TRBJ1-6	many	TRBV7-3	CASSPSPEAPLHF
TRBJ2-7	many	TRBV21-1	CARSYEQYF
TRBJ2-7	few	TRBV20-1	CSARDRGLAGGRGTYEQYF
TRBJ1-1	many	TRBV6-9	CASTRLLNTEAFF
TRBJ2-3	.	TRBV10-3	CAITSSGGDGTQYF
TRBJ2-6	many	TRBV28	CASSEGSSGANVLTF
TRBJ2-5	many	TRBV18	CASQWDRAQETQYF
TRBJ2-5	few	TRBV20-1	CSASASGGSETQYF
TRBJ2-7	.	TRBV20-1	CSAGLAGSYEQYF
TRBJ2-2	.	TRBV6-5	CASTRTGNTGQLYF
TRBJ2-6	.	TRBV29-1	CSVEDVARGPGANVLTF
TRBJ2-7	many	TRBV27	CASAWIGRRSYEQYF
TRBJ1-3	many	TRBV5-6	CASSHRTGTGNTIYF
TRBJ1-5	many	TRBV19	CASSLTGPQPQHF
TRBJ2-7	many	TRBV5-1	CASSPTGGSSYEQYF
TRBJ1-2	.	TRBV4-2	CASSQDTGRIFYGYTF
TRBJ2-2	few	TRBV15	CATSRQTSGRSGELFF
TRBJ2-1	many	TRBV12-3/TRBV12-4	CASSLRRPVQQFF
TRBJ1-1	.	TRBV19	CASSKQNQGNTEAFF
TRBJ1-1	many	TRBV28	CASRPYILNTEAFF
TRBJ2-3	.	TRBV27	CASRRRRAGVVPDTQYF
TRBJ1-1	many	TRBV18	CASSPQRGGANTEAFF
TRBJ2-1	many	TRBV19	CASSRIPGGYNEQFF
TRBJ2-1	few	TRBV20-1	CSAISGRNNEQFF
TRBJ1-2	many	TRBV20-1	CSARGGVENYGYTF
TRBJ2-7	few	TRBV6-5	CASSRLAEAYEQYF
TRBJ2-3	few	TRBV5-6	CASSFAAPGLGTDTQYF
TRBJ2-2	many	TRBV7-6	CASSEGAGELFF
TRBJ2-5	many	TRBV7-1	CASSSGQELWNQETQYF
TRBJ1-5	.	TRBV7-2	CVSSLVGNQPQHF
TRBJ2-3	many	TRBV5-4	CASSLEGGNTDTQYF
TRBJ1-5	many	TRBV18	CASSPPYLRVTDGSNQPQHF
TRBJ2-7	many	TRBV5-4	CASSILAGASYEQYF
TRBJ1-6	many	TRBV5-4	CASRTTRGNSPLHF
TRBJ1-4	few	TRBV3-1	CASSPGRDEKLFF
TRBJ1-5	many	TRBV12-3/TRBV12-4	CASSFSGDQPQHF
TRBJ2-3	many	TRBV7-2	CASSSRTGLADTQYF
TRBJ1-1	many	TRBV19	CASSTTRESEAFF
TRBJ2-1	many	TRBV7-6	CASSPAGGFSYNEQFF
TRBJ1-1	many	TRBV6-5	CASSYGRGMNTEAFF
TRBJ1-2	many	TRBV6-5	CASSSSGVDPYYGYTF
TRBJ2-6	many	TRBV2	CASTQNRGRGGANVLTF
TRBJ2-3	medium-sized	TRBV7-9	CASSVQGKVTDTQYF
TRBJ1-3	few	TRBV24-1	CATKSPESYWNTIYF
TRBJ1-3	many	TRBV14	CASSRLRGVPGNTIYF
TRBJ2-1	many	TRBV5-1	CASSLGSVVPTMEQFF
TRBJ2-7	few	TRBV6-1	CASSDLKQGIYEQYF